This is a list of T cell receptor beta chains from one sample in a study of cytomegalovirus exposure and HLA in healthy donors. Libraries were prepared by immunoSEQ multiplex PCR; TCRdb keeps only in-frame clonotypes and omits some of them. The sample comprises roughly 150,000 clones, almost 80% of which are singletons, and 1.4% to 1.5% rests with the top ten. Sequencing was done on a sample of PBMCs. The receptors here all came from a male donor in good health and CMV-seronegative. Each CDR3 is given with its conserved first and last residue.

11,TRBJ2-7,TRBV4-1,CASSQGSEQYF
18,TRBJ2-7,TRBV28,CASSPPSPGTSYSSEQYF
12,TRBJ1-5,TRBV6-6,CASSPRDQPQHF
16,TRBJ2-2,TRBV7-3,CASSGQGARGTGELFF
12,TRBJ2-7,TRBV7-9,CASSSSPSEQYF
15,TRBJ1-1,TRBV6-6,CASRPRQRMNTEAFF
15,-,TRBV5-6,CASSLVYRGLGEQYF
14,TRBJ1-1,TRBV30,CAWSPQGMNTEAFF
17,TRBJ2-3,TRBV7-8,CASSPLRGASGTDTQYF
17,TRBJ2-5,TRBV4-2,CASSQDAARGGRETQYF
14,TRBJ2-7,TRBV7-8,CASSLADRRGEQYF
16,TRBJ1-1,TRBV9,CASSVGTGQGTAEAFF
15,TRBJ2-7,TRBV7-9,CASSRPGTGSYEQYF
15,TRBJ2-1,TRBV6-1,CASRNPGQGSNEQFF
14,TRBJ2-6,TRBV7-3,CASSSDRGANVLTF
13,TRBJ2-7,TRBV4-3,CASSQVLRYEQYF
14,TRBJ1-6,TRBV7-3,CASRGSSYNSPLHF
17,TRBJ2-7,TRBV28,CASSSHTSGRTSYEQYF
16,TRBJ2-1,TRBV7-3,CASSLKYESGGNEQFF
12,TRBJ2-2,TRBV6-7,CLKRANTGELFF
14,TRBJ1-2,TRBV19,CASSIYQGDYGYTF
14,TRBJ1-5,TRBV19,CASSKGDRDQPQHF
17,TRBJ1-5,TRBV11-3,CASSLDPRTVSNQPQHF
14,TRBJ1-4,TRBV6-1,CASSVDRNNEKLFF
15,TRBJ2-3,TRBV7-3,CASSPGGGPGDTQYF
15,TRBJ1-1,TRBV19,CASRLGTGANTEAFF
16,TRBJ1-2,TRBV30,CAWSGRQGVLYYGYTF
14,TRBJ1-1,TRBV4-1,CASSKGQENTEAFF
15,TRBJ1-6,TRBV6-4,CASSDSNRGNSPLHF
13,TRBJ2-3,TRBV11-2,CASSPRSDGTQYF
14,TRBJ1-1,TRBV5-4,CASSLVGGDTEAFF
14,TRBJ2-3,TRBV13,CASSSGQGEDTQYF
14,TRBJ1-3,TRBV4-1,CASSQGQGGNTIYF
13,TRBJ2-7,TRBV27,CASSLDRVSEQYF
15,TRBJ2-7,TRBV28,CASSSRLAGGGEQYF
16,TRBJ2-1,TRBV11-3,CASSPRLAGGRDEQFF
15,TRBJ2-1,TRBV19,CASSVASGTIYEQFF
15,TRBJ2-5,TRBV10-3,CAISAGLAGFETQYF
14,TRBJ1-1,TRBV4-1,CASSQGRGGTEAFF
11,TRBJ2-1,TRBV20-1,CSVLLHNEQFF
13,TRBJ2-7,TRBV19,CASSPSRAYEQYF
18,TRBJ2-7,TRBV19,CASSIGLAGGRRTYEQYF
15,TRBJ2-1,TRBV28,CASNPGQGAYIEQFF
13,TRBJ1-2,TRBV5-1,CASSIDRGDGYTF
14,TRBJ2-2,TRBV28,CASSLYAGPGELFF
16,TRBJ2-1,TRBV27,CASSPKRESSYNEQFF
13,TRBJ2-5,TRBV7-3,CASSSQGAETQYF
14,TRBJ2-7,TRBV5-1,CASSYRQGSYEQYF
14,TRBJ1-6,TRBV5-1,CASSLGTGNSPLHF
15,TRBJ2-7,TRBV4-1,CASSLGGLGPDEQYF
16,TRBJ2-7,TRBV9,CASSPRTSGGQYEQYF
15,TRBJ1-1,TRBV4-2,CASSHGGTANTEAFF
16,TRBJ2-3,TRBV27,CASSQIAGGGTDTQYF
14,TRBJ1-2,TRBV7-8,CASSLGQESYGYTF
16,TRBJ1-5,TRBV5-8,CASSTDTGYSNQPQHF
18,TRBJ2-1,TRBV27,CASSLSQLAGALYNEQFF
13,TRBJ2-3,TRBV5-8,CASSLWGVDTQYF
15,TRBJ2-3,TRBV7-2,CASSLALSGKNTQYF